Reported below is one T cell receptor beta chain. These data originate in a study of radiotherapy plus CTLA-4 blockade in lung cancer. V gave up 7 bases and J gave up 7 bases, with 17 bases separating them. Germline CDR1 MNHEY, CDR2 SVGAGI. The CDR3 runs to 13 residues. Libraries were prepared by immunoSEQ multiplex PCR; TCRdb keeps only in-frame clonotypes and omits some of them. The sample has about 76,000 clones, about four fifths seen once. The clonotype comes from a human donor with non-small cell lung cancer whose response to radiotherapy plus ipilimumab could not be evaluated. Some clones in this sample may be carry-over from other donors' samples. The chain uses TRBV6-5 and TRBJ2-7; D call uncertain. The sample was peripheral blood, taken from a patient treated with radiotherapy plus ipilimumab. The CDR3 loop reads CASTLVYMREQYF. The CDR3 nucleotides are TGTGCCAGCACCCTCGTATACATGAGGGAGCAGTACTTC.